One and the same sample provided the 26 T cell receptor beta chains below, sequenced in a study of OX40 agonist ivuxolimab in advanced cancers. The protocol was immunoSEQ multiplex PCR, while the TCRdb copy is restricted to in-frame clones and leaves out a portion. Here the sample spans roughly 18,000 clones, 80% to 90% being singletons. The sequencing used CD4+ or CD8+ T cells sorted from blood, collected in a trial of the OX40 agonist ivuxolimab. The receptors shown here come from an adult with an advanced solid tumor such as melanoma, head and neck, liver or kidney cancer.

The V call is TRBV5-4, the J call TRBJ2-3; maybe TRBD2 (6 bases). V dropped 7 bases and J dropped 0 bases, with 12 bases sitting between them. Looked up from germline, CDR1 is SGHNT and CDR2 is YYREEE (reference sequence). The CDR3 length is 14 residues. CDR3 residues: CASSLRGSTDTQYF. In DNA form, the CDR3 reads TGTGCCAGCTCCCTCCGGGGGAGCACAGATACGCAGTATTTT.

V is TRBV27 and J is TRBJ2-7; TRBD2 aligns across 9 bases. V gave up 5 bases and J gave up 2 bases; unmatched junction bases: 4. The germline CDR1 and CDR2 sequences are MNHEY and SMNVEV (reference sequence). The CDR3 has 14 amino acids. The CDR3 spells CASSAAGGAYEQYF. For the CDR3, the DNA is TGTGCCAGCAGTGCTGCGGGGGGGGCCTACGAGCAGTACTTC.

The rearrangement uses TRBV11-1 and TRBJ2-1; 9 nucleotides match TRBD2. The germline CDR1 and CDR2 sequences are SGHAT and FQDESV (reference sequence). The V gene end was trimmed by 4 bases and the J gene end by 8 bases; junction bases not matched to a gene: 9. The CDR3 runs to 15 residues. CDR3: CASSSTGLALDEQFF. The CDR3 nucleotides read TGTGCCAGCAGCTCTACGGGACTAGCCTTGGATGAGCAGTTCTTC.

The chain has TRBV27 and TRBJ1-2, with 8 bases identical to TRBD1. Germline V gives CDR1 MNHEY, CDR2 SMNVEV (reference sequence). V lost 5 bases, J lost 3 bases, and 2 bases stayed unmatched. This CDR3 region has 13 residues. Here the CDR3 DNA reads TGTGCCAGCAGTCCGACAGGGGACTATGGCTACACCTTC. Translation: CASSPTGDYGYTF.

This chain connects TRBV19 to TRBJ2-2; TRBD2 might be the D (5 bases). Germline CDR1 reads LNHDA; CDR2 reads SQIVND (reference sequence). The CDR3 covers 15 residues. Between the trimmed V and J ends, which lost 3 bases and 7 bases, there was a span of 15 bases. The CDR3 DNA reads TGTGCCAGTAGTATTCGATTGGCCGGGGACGGGGAGCTGTTTTTT. This gives the protein CASSIRLAGDGELFF. Drawing the rest from reference TRBV19 and TRBJ2-2, the complete variable domain is DGGITQSPKYLFRKEGQNVTLSCEQNLNHDAMYWYRQDPGQGLRLIYYSQIVNDFQKGDIAEGYSVSREKKESFPLTVTSAQKNPTAFYLCASSIRLAGDGELFFGEGSRLTVL.

The CDR3 sequence: CASSVGRISTDTQYF. Here the CDR3 DNA reads TGTGCCAGCAGCGTAGGCCGTATCAGTACAGATACGCAGTATTTT. The genes are TRBV9 and TRBJ2-3; no firm D call. From germline, CDR1 is SGDLS and CDR2 YYNGEE. The CDR3 totals 15 residues. Trimming stripped 0 bases from V and 3 bases from J, with 11 bases between.

The chain has TRBV9 and TRBJ1-1; unclear D gene. With 0 bases removed from V and 1 base from J, the gap between germline ends came to 10 bases. Germline lookup yields CDR1 SGDLS and CDR2 YYNGEE. This CDR3 is built from 15 residues. CDR3 sequence reads: CASSVGGSTNTEAFF. The CDR3 coding sequence is TGTGCCAGCAGCGTAGGTGGCAGCACGAACACTGAAGCTTTCTTT.

Only a few counts were recorded for this clone. Other DNA sequences from this sample encode an identical CDR3 as well. The chain couples TRBV6-4 to TRBJ2-7, with 8 bases that match TRBD2. CDR3 size: 14 residues. Germline V CDR1 and CDR2: MRHNA, SNTAGT. With V trimmed by 5 bases and J by 3 bases, 6 bases remained unmatched. CDR3 protein: CASSYGGGGYEQYF. The CDR3 DNA is TGTGCCAGCAGTTACGGGGGGGGAGGCTACGAGCAGTACTTC.

The chain couples TRBV7-9 to TRBJ2-7, with 9 bases lining up with TRBD1. V shed 3 bases and J 2 bases; nucleotides not matched to a gene: 5. This CDR3 has 15 amino acids. Per germline, CDR1 SEHNR and CDR2 FQNEAQ (reference sequence). The CDR3 DNA is TGTGCCAGCAGCTTTACCGGGACAGGGACCTACGAGCAGTACTTC. Its protein product is CASSFTGTGTYEQYF.

This chain links TRBV6-5 with TRBJ1-2; the D is unclear. CDR1 and CDR2 from the germline V gene are MNHEY and SVGAGI. Trimming took 2 bases from V and 4 from J, leaving 2 bases between them. The CDR3 runs 11 residues. CDR3 residues: CASSYGYGYTF. The CDR3 nucleotides are TGTGCCAGCAGTTACGGCTATGGCTACACCTTC.

This clone came up once. The chain carries TRBV7-6 and TRBJ2-1, with 8 bases aligning to TRBD2. This CDR3 spans 19 amino acids. V trimming: 6 bases; J trimming: 5 bases; junction bases outside the gene matches: 21. Germline loops: CDR1 SGHVS, CDR2 FNYEAQ. The CDR3 loop reads CASSEQPGTSLGADNEQFF. The CDR3 DNA reads TGTGCCAGCAGTGAACAACCCGGGACTAGTCTCGGCGCGGACAATGAGCAGTTCTTC.

The genes are TRBV7-8 and TRBJ2-7; D gene unclear. The CDR3 spans 14 residues. V lost 1 base and J 2 bases, leaving 9 bases between the germline ends. Germline CDR1 reads SGHVS; CDR2 reads FQNEAQ. CDR3 sequence (DNA): TGTGCCAGCAGCTTAGGTTCGACACCCTACGAGCAGTACTTC. It is translated as CASSLGSTPYEQYF.

The genes are TRBV14 and TRBJ2-7; D tentatively fits TRBD1 or TRBD2 (5 bases each). The V gene's germline CDR1 is SGHDN and CDR2 FVKESK. Trimming shortened V by 5 bases and J by 3 bases, and 20 bases separated the two germline ends. The length of the CDR3 is 16 residues. The CDR3 spells CASSEGPGALRYEQYF. CDR3 sequence (DNA): TGTGCCAGCAGCGAAGGCCCCGGGGCGCTCCGCTACGAGCAGTACTTC.

This sequence joins TRBV7-6 and TRBJ1-1; D is perhaps TRBD1 (5 bases). V was trimmed by 5 bases and J by 4 bases, leaving 17 bases between them. The CDR3 is 15 residues long. Germline CDR1 SGHVS, CDR2 FNYEAQ. The CDR3, as DNA: TGTGCCAGCAGCGCTTTATGGGACCCTGGCACTGAAGCTTTCTTT. Protein: CASSALWDPGTEAFF.

This clone has more than one count but fewer than ten. The chain combines TRBV6-5 with TRBJ1-6; no definite D call. The CDR3 is made up of 14 amino acids. Germline V lookup: CDR1 MNHEY, CDR2 SVGAGI. The V gene lost 6 bases and the J gene lost 7 bases, with 13 bases spanning the gap. The CDR3 DNA follows: TGTGCCAGCAGGCTAACCGGGTCCAATTCACCCCTCCACTTT. Its protein product is CASRLTGSNSPLHF.

The chain combines TRBV19 with TRBJ2-1; D not resolved. V was shortened by 1 base and J by 7 bases, with 8 bases between the two germline ends. The CDR3 is made up of 13 amino acids. The germline gives CDR1 LNHDA, CDR2 SQIVND (reference sequence). The CDR3 sequence: CASSIGEGNEQFF. The CDR3 DNA follows: TGTGCCAGTAGTATAGGAGAAGGGAATGAGCAGTTCTTC.

This chain links TRBV7-9 with TRBJ2-7, with D unresolved. Germline V gene sequence: CDR1 SEHNR, CDR2 FQNEAQ (reference sequence). The CDR3 is 13 amino acids. V lost 1 base and J lost 8, with 12 bases in between. CDR3 nucleotides: TGTGCCAGCAGCTTAGGAGACTCGAACCAGCAGTACTTC. Translation gives CASSLGDSNQQYF.

The rearrangement links TRBV15 to TRBJ2-7; D is possibly TRBD2 (5 bases). This CDR3 contains 13 residues. The germline V gene has CDR1 LNHNV and CDR2 YYDKDF (reference sequence). The V end was cut by 1 base, the J end by 7 bases, with 11 bases between. DNA for the CDR3: TGTGCCACCAGCAGAGGGGGAGTGGGGGAGCAGTACTTC. It is translated as CATSRGGVGEQYF.

The CDR3 bases are TGTGCCAGCAGCTTAGCGAGGCAGGGTACCTACAATGAGCAGTTCTTC. Translated: CASSLARQGTYNEQFF. The gene calls are TRBV7-8 and TRBJ2-1, with D possibly being TRBD1 (5 bases). CDR3 length: 16 amino acids. CDR1 SGHVS and CDR2 FQNEAQ come from the germline V gene. Trimming pared 0 bases from V and 2 bases from J, leaving 11 bases between.

This clone appeared a few times. The chain employs TRBV27 and TRBJ1-4; 9 nucleotides align to TRBD1. The CDR3 loop spans 15 amino acids. The germline gives CDR1 MNHEY, CDR2 SMNVEV (reference sequence). V shed 6 bases, J shed 6 bases, and the junction held 8 bases outside the gene matches. The chain's CDR3 is CASSSTGGGYEKLFF. The CDR3 region has the DNA TGTGCCAGCAGCTCCACAGGGGGCGGTTATGAAAAACTGTTTTTT.

V usage is TRBV7-9 and J usage is TRBJ2-7, with 9 bases lining up with TRBD2. Germline CDR1 is SEHNR and CDR2 is FQNEAQ (reference sequence). After removal of 3 bases from V and 3 bases from J, the junction contained 3 bases not matched to a gene. This CDR3 is built from 14 residues. The CDR3 bases are TGTGCCAGCAGCTTGCTAGCGGGAAGCTACGAGCAGTACTTC. Amino acid sequence: CASSLLAGSYEQYF.

The rearrangement uses TRBV4-1 and TRBJ2-1; no clear D gene. The germline V gene has CDR1 MGHRA and CDR2 YSYEKL. V was clipped by 4 bases and J by 0 bases, with 10 bases between them. The CDR3 sequence is 15 residues long. CDR3 coding DNA: TGCGCCAGCAGCCTGACCCTCAGCTCCTACAATGAGCAGTTCTTC. It yields the protein CASSLTLSSYNEQFF.

The CDR3 region has the DNA TGCGCCAGCAGCTTGGATGTCAGCTCCTACGAGCAGTACTTC. This encodes CASSLDVSSYEQYF. The chain couples TRBV5-1 to TRBJ2-7; D is unclear. V gave up 0 bases and J gave up 0 bases, with 7 bases separating them. Germline-derived CDR1 and CDR2 are SGHRS and YFSETQ. The CDR3 covers 14 residues.

The chain carries TRBV9 and TRBJ2-7; D unresolved. There are 12 residues in the CDR3. Trimming left V 3 bases short and J 0 bases short, with 4 bases between. Germline V gene data show CDR1 as SGDLS and CDR2 as YYNGEE. CDR3 protein: CASSGTSYEQYF. As DNA, the CDR3 is TGTGCCAGCAGCGGGACCTCCTACGAGCAGTACTTC.

The chain recombines TRBV5-1 with TRBJ2-2, with 12 bases fitting TRBD2. Trimming at V came to 4 bases and at J to 4 bases, leaving 5 bases not matched to a gene. Germline lookup yields CDR1 SGHRS and CDR2 YFSETQ. The CDR3 covers 16 residues. The CDR3 protein is CASSPTSGGGTGELFF. For the CDR3, the DNA is TGCGCCAGCAGCCCGACTAGCGGGGGAGGCACCGGGGAGCTGTTTTTT. The full variable domain, in which reference TRBV5-1 and TRBJ2-2 provide the parts outside the CDR3, is KAGVTQTPRYLIKTRGQQVTLSCSPISGHRSVSWYQQTPGQGLQFLFEYFSETQRNKGNFPGRFSGRQFSNSRSEMNVSTLELGDSALYLCASSPTSGGGTGELFFGEGSRLTVL.

This clone has a single count. V is TRBV7-6 and J is TRBJ2-1, with 9 bases aligning to TRBD2. Germline V gene sequence: CDR1 SGHVS, CDR2 FNYEAQ. CDR3 size: 14 residues. V lost 7 bases, J lost 8 bases, and 9 bases stayed unmatched. The CDR3 spells CASTRYSGSDEQFF. As DNA, the CDR3 is TGTGCCAGCACTCGGTATAGCGGGAGCGATGAGCAGTTCTTC.